This entry features one T cell receptor beta chain sequence. The data derive from a study of blood T cell repertoires in COVID-19. Study-level information: COVID-19 samples, acute and convalescent, were from the United States, Italy and Spain. Sources were T cells, B-cell-depleted T cells, or PBMCs; the material itself was cDNA or gDNA.

Sequencing was performed with immunoSEQ multiplex PCR; in TCRdb, only in-frame clones are kept and a portion is missing. Here the sample spans about 250,000 clones, approximately 88% being singletons. Seattle researchers signed up patients amid active infection and tracked them longitudinally. The length of the CDR3 is 16 residues. Trimming at V came to 4 bases and at J to 3 bases, leaving 11 bases not matched to a gene. Germline lookup yields CDR1 SGHDT and CDR2 YYEEEE. This receptor was taken from a woman aged 30 to 39 with COVID-19, enrolled during active disease. Material for sequencing was peripheral blood. The chain carries TRBV5-6 and TRBJ2-7; 9 positions match TRBD1. The CDR3 reads CASSIPRDRDFYEQYF. The CDR3 coding sequence is TGTGCCAGCAGCATCCCCCGGGACAGGGATTTCTACGAGCAGTACTTC.